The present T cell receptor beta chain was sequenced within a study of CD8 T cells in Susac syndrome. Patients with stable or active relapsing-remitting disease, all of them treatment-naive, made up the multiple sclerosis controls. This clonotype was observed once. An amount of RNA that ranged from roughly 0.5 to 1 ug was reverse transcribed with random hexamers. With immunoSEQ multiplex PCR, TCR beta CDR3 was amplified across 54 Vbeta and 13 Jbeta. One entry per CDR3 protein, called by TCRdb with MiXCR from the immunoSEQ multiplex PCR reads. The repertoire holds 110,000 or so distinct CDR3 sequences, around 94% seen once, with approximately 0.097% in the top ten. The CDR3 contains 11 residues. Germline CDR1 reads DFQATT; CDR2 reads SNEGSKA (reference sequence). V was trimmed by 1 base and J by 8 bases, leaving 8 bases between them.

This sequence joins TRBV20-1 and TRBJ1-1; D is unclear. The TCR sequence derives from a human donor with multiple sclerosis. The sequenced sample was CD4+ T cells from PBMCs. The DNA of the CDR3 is TGCAGTGCTAGAGCCCCCTTGGAAGCTTTCTTT. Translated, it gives CSARAPLEAFF.